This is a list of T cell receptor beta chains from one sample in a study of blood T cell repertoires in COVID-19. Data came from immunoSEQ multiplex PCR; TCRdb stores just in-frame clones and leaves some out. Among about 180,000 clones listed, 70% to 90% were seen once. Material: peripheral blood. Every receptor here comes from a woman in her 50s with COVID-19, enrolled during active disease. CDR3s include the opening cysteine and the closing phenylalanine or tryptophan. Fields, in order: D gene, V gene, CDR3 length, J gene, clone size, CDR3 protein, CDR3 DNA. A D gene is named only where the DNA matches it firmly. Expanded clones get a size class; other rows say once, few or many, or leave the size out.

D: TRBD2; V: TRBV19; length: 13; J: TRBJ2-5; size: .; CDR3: CASSIGSGETQYF; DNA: TGTGCCAGTAGTATCGGTAGCGGGGAGACCCAGTACTTC
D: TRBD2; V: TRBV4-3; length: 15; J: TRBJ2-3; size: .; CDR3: CASSQHSGGASTQYF; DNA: TGCGCCAGCAGCCAGCACAGCGGGGGGGCAAGTACGCAGTATTTT
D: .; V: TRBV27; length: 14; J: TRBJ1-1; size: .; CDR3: CASTLIWLNTEAFF; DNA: TGTGCCAGCACCCTAATCTGGTTGAACACTGAAGCTTTCTTT
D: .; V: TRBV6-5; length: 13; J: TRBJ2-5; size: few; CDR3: CASSYSLGGTQYF; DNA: TGTGCCAGCAGTTACAGTCTTGGCGGGACCCAGTACTTC
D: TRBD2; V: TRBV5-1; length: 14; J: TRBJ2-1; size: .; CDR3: CASSSIAGNNEQFF; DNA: TGCGCCAGCAGCTCCATAGCGGGTAACAATGAGCAGTTCTTC
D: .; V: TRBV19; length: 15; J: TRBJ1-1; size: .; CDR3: CASSIGVNSHTEAFF; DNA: TGTGCCAGTAGTATAGGGGTGAACAGCCACACTGAAGCTTTCTTT
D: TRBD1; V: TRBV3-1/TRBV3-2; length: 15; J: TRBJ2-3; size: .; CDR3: CASSQHRGCTDTQYF; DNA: TGTGCCAGCAGCCAGCACAGGGGGTGCACAGATACGCAGTATTTT
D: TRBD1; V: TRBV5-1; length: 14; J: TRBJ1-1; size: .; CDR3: CASSLGQGRGEAFF; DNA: TGCGCCAGCAGCTTGGGACAGGGGCGGGGTGAAGCTTTCTTT
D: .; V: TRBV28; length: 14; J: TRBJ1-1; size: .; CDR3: CASSLGGMNTEAFF; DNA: TGTGCCAGCAGTTTGGGAGGGATGAACACTGAAGCTTTCTTT
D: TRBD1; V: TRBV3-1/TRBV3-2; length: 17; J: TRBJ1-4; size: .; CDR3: CASSPGTGGRRNEKLFF; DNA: TGTGCCAGCAGCCCCGGGACAGGGGGGAGGAGGAATGAAAAACTGTTTTTT
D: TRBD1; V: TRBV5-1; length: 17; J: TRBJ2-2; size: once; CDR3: CASSLVGTDRGTGELFF; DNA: TGCGCCAGCAGCTTGGTGGGAACGGACAGGGGGACCGGGGAGCTGTTTTTT
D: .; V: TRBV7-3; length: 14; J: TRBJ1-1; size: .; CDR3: CASSPGVEGTEAFF; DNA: TGTGCCAGCAGCCCCGGAGTGGAGGGCACTGAAGCTTTCTTT
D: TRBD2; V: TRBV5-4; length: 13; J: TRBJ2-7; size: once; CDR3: CASSSGLAAEQYF; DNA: TGTGCCAGCAGCTCGGGACTAGCAGCCGAGCAGTACTTC
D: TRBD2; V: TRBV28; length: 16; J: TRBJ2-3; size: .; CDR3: CASSAPGGAGTDTQYF; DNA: TGTGCCAGCAGTGCACCCGGGGGGGCCGGGACAGATACGCAGTATTTT
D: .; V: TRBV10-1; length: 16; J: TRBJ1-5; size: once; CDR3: CASSEYQAILDQPQHF; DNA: TGCGCCAGCAGTGAGTACCAGGCGATATTGGATCAGCCCCAGCATTTT
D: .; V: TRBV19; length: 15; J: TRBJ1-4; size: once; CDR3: CASSIPRVSSEKLFF; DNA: TGTGCCAGTAGTATCCCCAGGGTCTCAAGCGAAAAACTGTTTTTT
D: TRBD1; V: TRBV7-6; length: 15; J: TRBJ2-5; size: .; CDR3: CASSNYGTGQETQYF; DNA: TGTGCCAGCAGCAACTACGGGACAGGGCAGGAGACCCAGTACTTC
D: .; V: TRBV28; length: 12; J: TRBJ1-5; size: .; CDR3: CASGNQGQPQHF; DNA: TGTGCCAGCGGTAACCAGGGGCAGCCCCAGCATTTT
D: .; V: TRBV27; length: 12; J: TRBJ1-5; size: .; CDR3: CASSSLGQPQHF; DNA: TGTGCCAGCAGTTCCCTCGGGCAGCCCCAGCATTTT
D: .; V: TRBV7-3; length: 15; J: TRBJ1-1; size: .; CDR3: CASSLAPAVDTEAFF; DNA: TGTGCCAGCAGCTTAGCCCCGGCGGTGGACACTGAAGCTTTCTTT
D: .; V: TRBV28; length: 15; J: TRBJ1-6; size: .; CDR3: CASSLGGTYNSPLHF; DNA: TGTGCCAGCAGTTTGGGAGGGACCTATAATTCACCCCTCCACTTT
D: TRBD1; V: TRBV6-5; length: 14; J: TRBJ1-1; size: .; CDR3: CASRRQGENTEAFF; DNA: TGTGCCAGCAGACGACAGGGGGAGAACACTGAAGCTTTCTTT
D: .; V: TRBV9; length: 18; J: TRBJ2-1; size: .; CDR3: CASSVQGSALVSYNEQFF; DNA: TGTGCCAGCAGCGTTCAAGGTTCAGCGCTCGTCTCCTACAATGAGCAGTTCTTC
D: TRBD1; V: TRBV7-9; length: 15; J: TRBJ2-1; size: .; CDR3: CASSPSRTGGNEQFF; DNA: TGTGCCAGCAGCCCTAGCCGGACAGGAGGAAATGAGCAGTTCTTC
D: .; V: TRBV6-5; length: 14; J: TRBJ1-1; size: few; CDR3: CASTLLGGGTEAFF; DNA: TGTGCCAGCACCTTGTTGGGGGGAGGCACTGAAGCTTTCTTT
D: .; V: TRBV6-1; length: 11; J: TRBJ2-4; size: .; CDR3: CASSEVRIQYF; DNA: TGTGCCAGCAGTGAAGTTCGCATTCAGTACTTC
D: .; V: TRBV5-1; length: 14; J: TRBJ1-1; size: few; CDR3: CASTAGSVDTEAFF; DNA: TGCGCCAGCACCGCAGGGTCGGTGGACACTGAAGCTTTCTTT
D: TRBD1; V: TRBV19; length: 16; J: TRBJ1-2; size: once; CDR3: CASSLWTGQANYGYTF; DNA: TGTGCCAGTAGTTTATGGACAGGGCAAGCTAACTATGGCTACACCTTC